The clone carrying this TCR beta chain occurred a few times. Its specificity is not known. This sample stems from a study of shared clonotypes between healthy human individuals. General study findings and limits: Only blood was sampled; tissue repertoires likely differ. Donor scarcity curtailed the genetic and exposure-history diversity represented herein.

Genomic DNA from each subset was divided evenly over several immunoSEQ plates. Unsorted PBMCs provided DNA that was sequenced on ten immunoSEQ deep assay plates. TCRdb keeps only in-frame clones here, not all; method: immunoSEQ multiplex PCR. Of a few hundred thousand clones listed, 70% to 80% are singletons. This TCR derives from a woman between 40 and 50 years old in good health. Some clones in this sample may be carry-over from other donors' samples. Sequencing used PBMCs.

The CDR3 sequence is CATSSSRAGGNQPQHF. CDR3 in DNA: TGTGCCACCAGCAGCTCTCGGGCGGGAGGCAATCAGCCCCAGCATTTT. The chain links TRBV15 to TRBJ1-5; D remains unclear. This CDR3 has 16 amino acids. Trimming left V 3 bases short and J 2 bases short, with 14 bases between. The germline CDR1 and CDR2 sequences are LNHNV and YYDKDF (reference sequence).